The rows below give T cell receptor beta chains drawn from one sample of a study of OX40 agonist ivuxolimab in advanced cancers. Assay: immunoSEQ multiplex PCR; the TCRdb copy retains only in-frame clones and omits some. The data show around 40,000 clones, approximately 83% seen once. Sequences were derived from CD4+ or CD8+ T cells sorted from blood, sampled in a trial of the OX40 agonist ivuxolimab. The receptors shown here come from an adult with an advanced solid tumor such as melanoma, head and neck, liver or kidney cancer. Both conserved end residues are part of each CDR3. The order of the fields is CDR3 protein, CDR3 DNA, clone size, J gene, D gene, V gene. The D gene is left open where the match is weak. The size field is filled for only some rows; it gives once, few, many or a size class.

cdr3_aa: CASSYSETAYEQYF
cdr3_nt: TGTGCCAGCAGTTACTCGGAGACAGCCTACGAGCAGTACTTC
clone_size: once
j_call: TRBJ2-7
d_call: .
v_call: TRBV6-6

cdr3_aa: CASSQDLAGAGELFF
cdr3_nt: TGCGCCAGCAGCCAAGATTTAGCGGGGGCCGGGGAGCTGTTTTTT
clone_size: .
j_call: TRBJ2-2
d_call: TRBD2
v_call: TRBV4-3

cdr3_aa: CASSDPRQNYGYTF
cdr3_nt: TGTGCCAGCAGTGATCCCAGACAGAACTATGGCTACACCTTC
clone_size: few
j_call: TRBJ1-2
d_call: .
v_call: TRBV6-4

cdr3_aa: CASSLVQNEQYF
cdr3_nt: TGCGCCAGCAGCTTGGTTCAGAACGAGCAGTACTTC
clone_size: .
j_call: TRBJ2-7
d_call: .
v_call: TRBV5-1

cdr3_aa: CASSQDPGQISYEQYF
cdr3_nt: TGTGCCAGCAGCCAAGATCCGGGACAGATATCCTACGAGCAGTACTTC
clone_size: medium-sized
j_call: TRBJ2-7
d_call: TRBD1
v_call: TRBV4-2

cdr3_aa: CASSDSDGTYEQYF
cdr3_nt: TGTGCCAGCAGTGACTCGGACGGAACCTACGAGCAGTACTTC
clone_size: .
j_call: TRBJ2-7
d_call: .
v_call: TRBV6-4

cdr3_aa: CASSYGLAGESDNEQFF
cdr3_nt: TGCGCCAGCAGCTATGGACTAGCGGGGGAGTCGGACAATGAGCAGTTCTTC
clone_size: few
j_call: TRBJ2-1
d_call: TRBD2
v_call: TRBV5-1

cdr3_aa: CASSTTDSPGYEQYF
cdr3_nt: TGTGCCAGCAGTACCACGGACTCCCCTGGCTACGAGCAGTACTTC
clone_size: .
j_call: TRBJ2-7
d_call: .
v_call: TRBV27

cdr3_aa: CASSLVLLYEQYF
cdr3_nt: TGTGCCAGCAGCTTAGTACTCCTCTACGAGCAGTACTTC
clone_size: once
j_call: TRBJ2-7
d_call: .
v_call: TRBV7-2

cdr3_aa: CASSLPGQGINEQFF
cdr3_nt: TGTGCCAGCAGCTTACCGGGACAGGGGATCAATGAGCAGTTCTTC
clone_size: .
j_call: TRBJ2-1
d_call: TRBD1
v_call: TRBV5-4

cdr3_aa: CASSLWMWDNEQFF
cdr3_nt: TGTGCCAGCAGCTTGTGGATGTGGGACAATGAGCAGTTCTTC
clone_size: once
j_call: TRBJ2-1
d_call: .
v_call: TRBV5-6

cdr3_aa: CASSPPGQASYEQYF
cdr3_nt: TGTGCCAGCAGCCCGCCGGGACAGGCATCCTACGAGCAGTACTTC
clone_size: .
j_call: TRBJ2-7
d_call: TRBD1
v_call: TRBV5-6

cdr3_aa: CASSLAPGGGSPLHF
cdr3_nt: TGTGCCAGCAGCTTGGCCCCAGGGGGAGGATCACCCCTCCACTTT
clone_size: .
j_call: TRBJ1-6
d_call: TRBD1
v_call: TRBV5-4

cdr3_aa: CASRGRVANTEAFF
cdr3_nt: TGTGCCAGCAGGGGTAGGGTAGCGAACACTGAAGCTTTCTTT
clone_size: .
j_call: TRBJ1-1
d_call: .
v_call: TRBV28

cdr3_aa: CASSEEPGSLYNEQFF
cdr3_nt: TGTGCCAGCAGTGAAGAACCAGGGTCCCTTTACAATGAGCAGTTCTTC
clone_size: .
j_call: TRBJ2-1
d_call: .
v_call: TRBV2

cdr3_aa: CASSYSLEQFF
cdr3_nt: TGTGCCAGCAGTTACTCTCTTGAGCAGTTCTTC
clone_size: .
j_call: TRBJ2-1
d_call: .
v_call: TRBV6-6

cdr3_aa: CASSHSYNEQFF
cdr3_nt: TGTGCCAGCAGTCACTCCTACAATGAGCAGTTCTTC
clone_size: .
j_call: TRBJ2-1
d_call: .
v_call: TRBV27

cdr3_aa: CASSPGQTYEQYF
cdr3_nt: TGTGCCAGCAGCCCCGGACAGACCTACGAGCAGTACTTC
clone_size: once
j_call: TRBJ2-7
d_call: .
v_call: TRBV6-5

cdr3_aa: CASSQEGPTYEQYF
cdr3_nt: TGCGCCAGCAGCCAAGAAGGCCCGACCTACGAGCAGTACTTC
clone_size: .
j_call: TRBJ2-7
d_call: .
v_call: TRBV4-1

cdr3_aa: CASSELSGRLGEQFF
cdr3_nt: TGTGCCAGCAGTGAATTAAGCGGGAGGTTAGGTGAGCAGTTCTTC
clone_size: .
j_call: TRBJ2-1
d_call: TRBD2
v_call: TRBV25-1

cdr3_aa: CASGLWGPTGELFF
cdr3_nt: TGTGCTAGTGGTTTGTGGGGACCAACCGGGGAGCTGTTTTTT
clone_size: .
j_call: TRBJ2-2
d_call: .
v_call: TRBV12-5

cdr3_aa: CASSSGGSLSYSNQPQHF
cdr3_nt: TGTGCCAGCAGTTCCGGTGGCAGCCTGAGTTATAGCAATCAGCCCCAGCATTTT
clone_size: .
j_call: TRBJ1-5
d_call: .
v_call: TRBV27

cdr3_aa: CASSSGGANEKLFF
cdr3_nt: TGTGCCAGCAGTTCCGGCGGAGCCAATGAAAAACTGTTTTTT
clone_size: .
j_call: TRBJ1-4
d_call: .
v_call: TRBV5-4

cdr3_aa: CASRGLAKYEQFF
cdr3_nt: TGTGCCAGCAGGGGACTAGCCAAGTATGAGCAGTTCTTC
clone_size: .
j_call: TRBJ2-1
d_call: TRBD2
v_call: TRBV2

cdr3_aa: CASSQPGTGYNEQFF
cdr3_nt: TGTGCCAGCAGTCAGCCCGGGACAGGTTACAATGAGCAGTTCTTC
clone_size: once
j_call: TRBJ2-1
d_call: TRBD1
v_call: TRBV2

cdr3_aa: CASSYGQLHTF
cdr3_nt: TGCGCCAGCAGCTATGGACAGCTGCACACCTTC
clone_size: .
j_call: TRBJ1-2
d_call: .
v_call: TRBV5-1

cdr3_aa: CASRDPGEYLPGRPYTQYF
cdr3_nt: TGTGCCAGTAGGGACCCAGGCGAGTACCTACCGGGCCGACCCTATACGCAGTATTTT
clone_size: few
j_call: TRBJ2-3
d_call: .
v_call: TRBV19

cdr3_aa: CASSPETGWQPQHF
cdr3_nt: TGTGCCAGCAGCCCAGAGACAGGGTGGCAGCCCCAGCATTTT
clone_size: .
j_call: TRBJ1-5
d_call: TRBD1
v_call: TRBV7-8

cdr3_aa: CASSLVSADTQYF
cdr3_nt: TGTGCCAGCAGCTTAGTCAGCGCAGATACGCAGTATTTT
clone_size: .
j_call: TRBJ2-3
d_call: .
v_call: TRBV7-3

cdr3_aa: CASSWDRGNEQFF
cdr3_nt: TGTGCCAGCAGCTGGGACAGGGGGAATGAGCAGTTCTTC
clone_size: .
j_call: TRBJ2-1
d_call: TRBD1
v_call: TRBV7-8

cdr3_aa: CASSFGTGKGNEQFF
cdr3_nt: TGTGCCAGCAGCTTTGGGACAGGGAAGGGTAATGAGCAGTTCTTC
clone_size: .
j_call: TRBJ2-1
d_call: .
v_call: TRBV12-1

cdr3_aa: CASSLDSPPARFEDYGYTF
cdr3_nt: TGTGCCAGCAGCTTAGATTCCCCCCCGGCGAGATTTGAGGACTATGGCTACACCTTC
clone_size: .
j_call: TRBJ1-2
d_call: .
v_call: TRBV7-9

cdr3_aa: CASSLGGLGTEAFF
cdr3_nt: TGTGCCAGCAGTTTGGGGGGCCTGGGCACTGAAGCTTTCTTT
clone_size: few
j_call: TRBJ1-1
d_call: .
v_call: TRBV27

cdr3_aa: CASSLDGTGIVEAFF
cdr3_nt: TGTGCCAGCAGCTTGGATGGGACAGGGATTGTTGAAGCTTTCTTT
clone_size: .
j_call: TRBJ1-1
d_call: TRBD1
v_call: TRBV5-4

cdr3_aa: CASVQDTEAFF
cdr3_nt: TGTGCCAGCGTTCAAGACACTGAAGCTTTCTTT
clone_size: .
j_call: TRBJ1-1
d_call: .
v_call: TRBV7-9

cdr3_aa: CASSPTGHGYTF
cdr3_nt: TGTGCCAGCAGTCCCACCGGCCATGGCTACACCTTC
clone_size: few
j_call: TRBJ1-2
d_call: .
v_call: TRBV27

cdr3_aa: CASSLQPGAPNEQFF
cdr3_nt: TGCGCCAGCAGCCTGCAGCCAGGGGCCCCCAATGAGCAGTTCTTC
clone_size: .
j_call: TRBJ2-1
d_call: .
v_call: TRBV4-1

cdr3_aa: CASSVDVAGAYNEQFF
cdr3_nt: TGTGCCAGCAGCGTAGACGTAGCGGGAGCCTACAATGAGCAGTTCTTC
clone_size: .
j_call: TRBJ2-1
d_call: TRBD2
v_call: TRBV9

cdr3_aa: CASSGLGGAFYNEQFF
cdr3_nt: TGTGCCAGCAGTGGGCTTGGCGGGGCTTTTTACAATGAGCAGTTCTTC
clone_size: .
j_call: TRBJ2-1
d_call: .
v_call: TRBV27

cdr3_aa: CASSLFQSGPNEKLFF
cdr3_nt: TGTGCCAGCAGTTTATTCCAGTCTGGGCCGAATGAAAAACTGTTTTTT
clone_size: .
j_call: TRBJ1-4
d_call: .
v_call: TRBV28

cdr3_aa: CASSLGGGDQPQHF
cdr3_nt: TGTGCCAGCAGCTTGGGGGGAGGGGATCAGCCCCAGCATTTT
clone_size: .
j_call: TRBJ1-5
d_call: .
v_call: TRBV5-6

cdr3_aa: CASSLRLGGRAGEQYF
cdr3_nt: TGTGCCAGCAGCTTGAGGCTTGGCGGGAGGGCCGGGGAGCAGTACTTC
clone_size: few
j_call: TRBJ2-7
d_call: TRBD2
v_call: TRBV5-4

cdr3_aa: CASENWGTGGNQPQHF
cdr3_nt: TGTGCCAGCGAGAATTGGGGGACAGGGGGCAATCAGCCCCAGCATTTT
clone_size: .
j_call: TRBJ1-5
d_call: TRBD1
v_call: TRBV19

cdr3_aa: CAWSKGTGLSPLHF
cdr3_nt: TGTGCCTGGAGTAAGGGGACAGGGCTATCACCCCTCCACTTT
clone_size: .
j_call: TRBJ1-6
d_call: TRBD1
v_call: TRBV30

cdr3_aa: CSVSPGRTYNEQFF
cdr3_nt: TGCAGCGTCTCCCCAGGGAGGACCTACAATGAGCAGTTCTTC
clone_size: .
j_call: TRBJ2-1
d_call: .
v_call: TRBV29-1